The T cell receptor beta chain under discussion was sequenced for a study of siplizumab effects on memory and regulatory T cells. Study-wide results and limits: Alloreactive sequences traceable to unstimulated CD4+ memory cells were significantly reduced by siplizumab.

Trimming shortened V by 5 bases and J by 5 bases, and 19 bases separated the two germline ends. There are 15 residues in the CDR3. Germline V gives CDR1 SEHNR, CDR2 FQNEAQ (reference sequence). This clone occurred a few times. Its antigen remains unknown. Over a period of about six days at 37 degrees C, the mixed lymphocyte reaction cells were cocultured. Repertoires were generated with immunoSEQ multiplex PCR, while TCRdb's copy carries only in-frame clones and drops some. This table holds about 3,400 clones, 55% to 65% found once. The rearrangement links TRBV7-9 to TRBJ2-7, with D possibly TRBD1 on 6 matching bases. Source material: CFSE-low (dividing) CD8+ T cells sorted from an allogeneic mixed lymphocyte reaction. The receptor comes from a human donor in good health; the cells came from an allogeneic mixed lymphocyte reaction. Some clones in this sample may be carry-over from other donors' samples. The CDR3 loop is CASSHTLQGFDEQYF. CDR3 bases: TGTGCCAGCAGCCACACTCTACAGGGTTTCGACGAGCAGTACTTC.